The source of this TCR beta chain is a study of CD8 T cells in Susac syndrome. From blood CD8+ and CD4+ T cells, the TCR beta chain was sequenced. Stable or active relapsing-remitting multiple sclerosis, untreated and meeting revised McDonald criteria, defined the controls. Negative isolation yielded CD4+ and CD8+ T cells, and FACS enriched TEMRA cells. Of note for this clonotype: A read error may produce the germline difference seen at one junction end.

RNA, at about 0.5 to 1 ug, was reverse transcribed with random hexamers. Amplification of the TCR beta CDR3 was carried out by immunoSEQ multiplex PCR, which spanned a total of 54 Vbeta and 13 Jbeta segments. MiXCR, run by TCRdb on the immunoSEQ multiplex PCR reads, gives a single entry per CDR3 protein. The sample carries 180,000 or so distinct CDR3 sequences, nearly 97% recorded once. This TCR was sampled from a human donor with multiple sclerosis. The sequenced material came from CD4+ T cells from PBMCs.

For the CDR3, the DNA is TGTGCCAGCAGTGACTCGGCGGGACAGATCCAGGGGATCTACGAGCAGTACTTC. Translation gives CASSDSAGQIQGIYEQYF. The chain combines TRBV6-5 with TRBJ2-7, with D perhaps TRBD1 (7 bases). The CDR3 is 18 residues long. Germline CDR1 and CDR2: MNHEY and SVGAGI.